These 3 T cell receptor beta chains came from one sample sequenced in a study of T cell responses to AZD1222 COVID-19 vaccine. The repertoire was sequenced with immunoSEQ multiplex PCR; TCRdb's copy has only in-frame clones and lacks some. There are 25,000 or so clones in the sample; 87% occur only once, and 34% lies in the top ten. The material was peripheral blood, obtained 28 days after the second AZD1222 dose. These receptors all stem from an adult who received the AZD1222 COVID-19 vaccine.

The chain has TRBV28 and TRBJ1-3; D is unclear. The germline V and J ends were trimmed by 6 bases and 4 bases, with 10 bases remaining between them. The germline V gene encodes CDR1 MDHEN and CDR2 SYDVKM. This CDR3 spans 13 amino acids. The CDR3 spells CASSRDLGNTIYF. CDR3 nucleotide sequence: TGTGCCAGCAGCCGCGACCTGGGAAACACCATATATTTT.

The rearrangement uses TRBV7-2 and TRBJ1-3; a weak D match, TRBD1 (5 bases). Germline V lookup: CDR1 SGHTA, CDR2 FQGNSA. V was pared by 3 bases and J by 7 bases, with 10 bases between. The CDR3 is made up of 13 amino acids. Written as DNA, the CDR3 is TGTGCCAGCAGCTTGGGGACGGCGAACACCATATATTTT. The encoded protein is CASSLGTANTIYF. The complete variable domain, with remaining parts taken from reference TRBV7-2 and TRBJ1-3, reads GAGVSQSPSNKVTEKGKDVELRCDPISGHTALYWYRQSLGQGLEFLIYFQGNSAPDKSGLPSDRFSAERTGGSVSTLTIQRTQQEDSAVYLCASSLGTANTIYFGEGSWLTVV.

The sample holds a few counts of this clone. The chain has TRBV19 and TRBJ2-2, with 8 nucleotides matching TRBD1. The CDR3 sequence is 18 residues long. With V trimmed by 5 bases and J by 5 bases, 16 bases remained unmatched. Germline-derived CDR1 and CDR2 are LNHDA and SQIVND (reference sequence). CDR3: CASSSAGAGGLRTGELFF. The CDR3, as DNA: TGTGCCAGTAGTTCCGCCGGGGCAGGGGGCTTAAGGACCGGGGAGCTGTTTTTT.